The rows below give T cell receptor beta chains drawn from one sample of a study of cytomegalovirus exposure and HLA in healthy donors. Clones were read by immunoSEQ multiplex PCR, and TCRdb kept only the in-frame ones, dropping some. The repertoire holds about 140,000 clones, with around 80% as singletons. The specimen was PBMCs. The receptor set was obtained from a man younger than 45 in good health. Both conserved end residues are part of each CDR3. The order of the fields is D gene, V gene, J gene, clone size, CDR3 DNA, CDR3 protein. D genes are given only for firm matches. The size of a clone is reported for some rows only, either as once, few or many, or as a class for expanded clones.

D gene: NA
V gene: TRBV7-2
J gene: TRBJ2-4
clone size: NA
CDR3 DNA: TGTGCCAGCAGCTTTGAAGGTGCAGGGTCAAACATTCAGTACTTC
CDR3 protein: CASSFEGAGSNIQYF

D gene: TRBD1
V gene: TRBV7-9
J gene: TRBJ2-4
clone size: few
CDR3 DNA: TGTGCCAGCAGCTCACCGTCCGGGACAGGACGAAACATTCAGTACTTC
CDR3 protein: CASSSPSGTGRNIQYF

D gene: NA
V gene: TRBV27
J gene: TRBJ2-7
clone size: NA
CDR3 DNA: TGTGCCAGCAGTTGGGCGGGACAGCCAAGCTCCTACGAGCAGTACTTC
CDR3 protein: CASSWAGQPSSYEQYF

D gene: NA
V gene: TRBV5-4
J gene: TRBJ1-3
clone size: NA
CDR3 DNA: TGTGCCAGCAGCCCCTGGGGGGGTAGAAACACCATATATTTT
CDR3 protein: CASSPWGGRNTIYF

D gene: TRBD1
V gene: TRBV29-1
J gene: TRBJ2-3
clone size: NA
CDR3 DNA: TGCAGCGCCCGGACAGGGGTGTCAGATACGCAGTATTTT
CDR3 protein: CSARTGVSDTQYF

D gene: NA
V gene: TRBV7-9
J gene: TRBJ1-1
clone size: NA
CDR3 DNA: TGTGCCAGCAGCTTAGCGGGGGGTGCTGAAGCTTTCTTT
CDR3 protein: CASSLAGGAEAFF

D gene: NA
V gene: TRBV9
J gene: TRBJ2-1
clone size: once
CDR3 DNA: TGTGCCAGCAGCGTAAGCGGAAATGAGCAGTTCTTC
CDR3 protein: CASSVSGNEQFF

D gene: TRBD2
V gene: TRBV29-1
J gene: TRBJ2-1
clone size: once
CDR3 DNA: TGCAGCGTTGAAGACTTCCGCCCGGGACTAGCGGGAGTTCTGCAGTTCTTC
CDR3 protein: CSVEDFRPGLAGVLQFF

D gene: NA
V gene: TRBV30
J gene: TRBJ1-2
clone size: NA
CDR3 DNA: TGTGCCTGGAGTACCCAATCGGGTTCGGGCTATGGCTACACCTTC
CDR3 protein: CAWSTQSGSGYGYTF

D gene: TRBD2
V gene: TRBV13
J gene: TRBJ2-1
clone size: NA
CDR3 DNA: TGTGCCAGCAGCCCCGGGACTAGCGGGAGCAATGAGCAGTTCTTC
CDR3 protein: CASSPGTSGSNEQFF

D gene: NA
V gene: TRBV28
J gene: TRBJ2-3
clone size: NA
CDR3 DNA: TGTGCCACTCGGAGCACAGATACGCAGTATTTT
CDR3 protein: CATRSTDTQYF

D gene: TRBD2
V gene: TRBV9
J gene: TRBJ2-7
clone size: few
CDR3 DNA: TGTGCCAGCAGCCTCGGGCTAGCGGGAGGTTACGAGCAGTACTTC
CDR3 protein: CASSLGLAGGYEQYF

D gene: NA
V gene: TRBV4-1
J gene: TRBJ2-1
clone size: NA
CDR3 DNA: TGCGCCAGCAGTACCAGCCAGGGTGAGTACGATGCAAATGAGCAGTTCTTC
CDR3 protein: CASSTSQGEYDANEQFF

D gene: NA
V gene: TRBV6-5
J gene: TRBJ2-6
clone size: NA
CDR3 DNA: TGTGCCAGCAGTTACTCCCCGGGATCTGGGGCCAACGTCCTGACTTTC
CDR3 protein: CASSYSPGSGANVLTF

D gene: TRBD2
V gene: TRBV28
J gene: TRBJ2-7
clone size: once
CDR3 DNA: TGTGCCAGCAGTTCCCCGTCTAGCGGGGGAGGAGGGGAGCAGTACTTC
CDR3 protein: CASSSPSSGGGGEQYF

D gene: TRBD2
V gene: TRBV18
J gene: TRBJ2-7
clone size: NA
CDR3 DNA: TGTGCCAGCTCACCTGGACTAGCTACCCACGAGCAGTACTTC
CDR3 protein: CASSPGLATHEQYF

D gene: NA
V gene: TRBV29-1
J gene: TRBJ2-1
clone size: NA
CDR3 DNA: TGCAGCGGTACCCCGAAGCGGGTCGGCAATGAGCAGTTCTTC
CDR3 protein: CSGTPKRVGNEQFF

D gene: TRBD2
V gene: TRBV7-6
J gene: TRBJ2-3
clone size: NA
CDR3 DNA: TGTGCCAGCAGTATCGGACTAGCGCCAGATACGCAGTATTTT
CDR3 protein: CASSIGLAPDTQYF

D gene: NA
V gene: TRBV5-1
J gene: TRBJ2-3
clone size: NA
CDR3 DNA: TGCGCCAGCAGTCCCCCCCTAGGAGACTTCACAGATACGCAGTATTTT
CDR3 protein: CASSPPLGDFTDTQYF

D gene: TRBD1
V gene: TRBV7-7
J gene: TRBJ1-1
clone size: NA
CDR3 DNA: TGTGCCAGCAGCGGACAGGGGGAGAACACTGAAGCTTTCTTT
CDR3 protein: CASSGQGENTEAFF

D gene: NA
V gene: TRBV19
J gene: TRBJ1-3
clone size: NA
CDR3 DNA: TGTGCCAGTTTAAAGGACAGCTCTGGAAACACCATATATTTT
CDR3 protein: CASLKDSSGNTIYF

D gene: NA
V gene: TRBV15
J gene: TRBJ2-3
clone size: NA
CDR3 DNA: TGTGCCACCAGCAGAGATCCGTCGAGCACAGATACGCAGTATTTT
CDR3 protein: CATSRDPSSTDTQYF

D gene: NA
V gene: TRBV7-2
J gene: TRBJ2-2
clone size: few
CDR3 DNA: TGTGCCAGCAGCTTCAGGTGGGCGAACACCGGGGAGCTGTTTTTT
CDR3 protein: CASSFRWANTGELFF

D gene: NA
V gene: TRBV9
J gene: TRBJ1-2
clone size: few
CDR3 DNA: TGTGCCAGCAGCGTAGTGGAGACGGGAGGCTACACCTTC
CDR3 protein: CASSVVETGGYTF

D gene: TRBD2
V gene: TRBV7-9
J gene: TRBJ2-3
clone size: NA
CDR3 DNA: TGTGCCAGCAGCCTCGAGACTAGCGGGAGCGTATATTTT
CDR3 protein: CASSLETSGSVYF

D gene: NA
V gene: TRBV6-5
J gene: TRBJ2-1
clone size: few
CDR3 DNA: TGTGCCAGCAGCCCTACCGGAGTTCATGAGCAGTTCTTC
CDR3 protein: CASSPTGVHEQFF

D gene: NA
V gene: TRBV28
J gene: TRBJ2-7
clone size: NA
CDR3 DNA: TGTGCCAGCAGTACGGGACTTCTGGGCTACGAGCAGTACTTC
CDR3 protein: CASSTGLLGYEQYF

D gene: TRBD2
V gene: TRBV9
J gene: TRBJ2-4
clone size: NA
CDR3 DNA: TGTGCCAGCAGCGTAGGGGGGGGACAAAACATTCAGTACTTC
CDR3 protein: CASSVGGGQNIQYF

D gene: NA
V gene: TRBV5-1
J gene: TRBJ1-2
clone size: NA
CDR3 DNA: TGCGCCAGCAGTGGTACGCGGTTACCCTATGGCTACACCTTC
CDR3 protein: CASSGTRLPYGYTF